Below are 12 T cell receptor beta chains sequenced from a single sample in a study of blood T cell repertoires in COVID-19. Sequencing was performed with immunoSEQ multiplex PCR; in TCRdb, only in-frame clones are kept and a portion is missing. The sample includes around 230,000 clones, about 85% seen only once; the top ten take just over 2.5%. The specimen was PBMCs or T cells enriched from blood (not recorded which). These receptors were taken from a woman in her 30s who had recovered from COVID-19.

The V and J genes are TRBV5-1 and TRBJ2-5, with 7 bases that match TRBD1. CDR1 is SGHRS, CDR2 YFSETQ, per germline. The CDR3 spans 15 residues. Trimming cost V 3 bases and J 2 bases; bases outside gene matches: 7. CDR3 amino acids: CASSWTQGTQETQYF. CDR3 sequence (DNA): TGCGCCAGCAGCTGGACACAGGGGACACAAGAGACCCAGTACTTC.

The chain joins TRBV7-8 to TRBJ2-2; TRBD1 agrees at 7 bases. CDR1 is SGHVS and CDR2 is FQNEAQ in the germline V gene. The CDR3 spans 15 residues. Trimming at V came to 5 bases and at J to 2 bases, leaving 5 bases not matched to a gene. The DNA for the CDR3 is TGTGCCAGCAGCCCCCGGACAGGCAACACCGGGGAGCTGTTTTTT. Its protein product is CASSPRTGNTGELFF.

The chain links TRBV6-5 to TRBJ2-7; 8 bases are a match to TRBD1. Germline CDR1 and CDR2: MNHEY and SVGAGI. After removal of 6 bases from V and 3 bases from J, the junction contained 7 bases not matched to a gene. This CDR3 contains 14 residues. CDR3: CASSQTGAIYEQYF. CDR3 in DNA: TGTGCCAGCAGCCAGACAGGGGCGATCTACGAGCAGTACTTC.

This chain links TRBV7-9 with TRBJ2-5, with TRBD1 matching 9 bases. Germline trimming cut 4 bases from V and 4 bases from J; bases unmatched to any gene: 7. CDR1 SEHNR and CDR2 FQNEAQ come from the germline V gene (reference sequence). CDR3 length equals 15 residues. The CDR3 nucleotides read TGTGCCAGCAGCTCCGGGACAGGGTGGTTAGAGACCCAGTACTTC. It is translated as CASSSGTGWLETQYF.

This clone has more than one count but fewer than ten. The J gene is TRBJ1-2, the V gene TRBV19; the D gene is possibly TRBD1 (5 bases). V was clipped by 5 bases and J by 3 bases, with 10 bases between them. Germline values: CDR1 LNHDA, CDR2 SQIVND (reference sequence). CDR3 length: 13 residues. Here the CDR3 DNA reads TGTGCCAGTAGTGAGACAGAAGACTATGGCTACACCTTC. This codes for CASSETEDYGYTF. Based on the CDR3 plus reference TRBV19 and TRBJ1-2, the full variable domain is DGGITQSPKYLFRKEGQNVTLSCEQNLNHDAMYWYRQDPGQGLRLIYYSQIVNDFQKGDIAEGYSVSREKKESFPLTVTSAQKNPTAFYLCASSETEDYGYTFGSGTRLTVV.

The chain is built from TRBV5-1 and TRBJ2-3; weak D call: TRBD1 (5 bases). Trimming removed 0 bases from V and 3 bases from J, with 11 bases in between. The CDR3 consists of 15 residues. Per germline, CDR1 SGHRS and CDR2 YFSETQ. The CDR3 loop reads CASSLEPGMTDTQYF. The CDR3 region has the DNA TGCGCCAGCAGCTTGGAGCCAGGGATGACAGATACGCAGTATTTT.

DNA for the CDR3: TGTGCCAGCAGCCGGGGACTAGCGGAGAAAGAGACCCAGTACTTC. Translating it yields CASSRGLAEKETQYF. The chain carries TRBV3-1 (or the pseudogene TRBV3-2) and TRBJ2-5, with TRBD2 identical over 11 bases. This CDR3 has 15 residues. Germline-derived CDR1 and CDR2 are LGHDT and YNNKEL (reference sequence). V was clipped by 4 bases and J by 3 bases; unmatched bases: 4.

The chain uses TRBV15 and TRBJ1-6; 10 bases are a match to TRBD1. The J segment lost 2 bases and the V segment lost 3 bases, leaving 10 bases of the junction unmatched. The CDR3 extends over 19 amino acids. Germline CDR1 and CDR2: LNHNV and YYDKDF (reference sequence). The CDR3 loop reads CATSSRGQGLNPYNSPLHF. DNA for the CDR3: TGTGCCACCAGCAGCAGGGGACAGGGGCTAAACCCCTATAATTCACCCCTCCACTTT.

This clone is a singleton in its sample. The rearrangement uses TRBV5-1 and TRBJ1-2, with 7 bases identical to TRBD1. With V trimmed by 4 bases and J by 7 bases, 4 bases remained unmatched. CDR3 length equals 12 residues. The germline gives CDR1 SGHRS, CDR2 YFSETQ. The CDR3 DNA reads as TGCGCCAGCAGCGGAGACAGGGCTGGCTACACCTTC. This translates into CASSGDRAGYTF.

This chain links TRBV5-1 with TRBJ1-1, with TRBD1 as a possible D gene (5 bases). The CDR3 covers 14 residues. Per the germline V gene, CDR1 is SGHRS and CDR2 is YFSETQ. V lost 1 base, J lost 1 base, and 8 bases lay in between. In DNA, the CDR3 is TGCGCCAGCAGCTTGCCCGGACAGAACACTGAAGCTTTCTTT. It specifies CASSLPGQNTEAFF.

This rearrangement joins TRBV7-2 to TRBJ1-4, with TRBD1 as a possible D gene (5 bases). CDR3 size: 14 residues. V was trimmed by 5 bases and J by 3 bases, leaving 10 bases between them. CDR1 is SGHTA, CDR2 FQGNSA, per germline. As DNA, the CDR3 is TGTGCCAGCAGCCGGAGACAGTCTAATGAAAAACTGTTTTTT. Translating it yields CASSRRQSNEKLFF.

CDR3: CASSLEGLPQETQYF. The CDR3 coding sequence is TGTGCCAGCAGTCTGGAGGGCCTCCCTCAAGAGACCCAGTACTTC. The chain links TRBV6-5 to TRBJ2-5, with D maybe TRBD2 (6 bases). Germline V gene lookup returns CDR1 MNHEY and CDR2 SVGAGI. This CDR3 comprises 15 residues. V was cut by 5 bases and J by 2 bases, with 15 bases left in between.